This T cell receptor beta chain was sequenced during a study of blood T cell repertoires in COVID-19. CDR1 and CDR2 from the germline V gene are MRHNA and SNTAGT. With 7 bases removed from V and 0 bases from J, the gap between germline ends came to 10 bases. The CDR3 spans 13 residues. Repertoires were generated with immunoSEQ multiplex PCR, while TCRdb's copy carries only in-frame clones and drops some. Seen here are 250,000 or so clones, 75% to 90% observed once, and the top ten hold approximately 4.6%. The origin of this receptor is a woman aged 35 to 49 who had recovered from COVID-19. V usage is TRBV6-4 and J usage is TRBJ2-7; TRBD1 is a possible D gene (6 bases). Sequenced: peripheral blood. The CDR3 loop is CASKRDNSYEQYF. CDR3 sequence (DNA): TGTGCCAGCAAACGGGACAACTCCTACGAGCAGTACTTC.